This T cell receptor (beta chain) is from a study of Graves' ophthalmopathy and Graves' hyperthyroidism. Pregnant or lactating patients and those with other autoimmune diseases or uncontrolled infections were excluded. Patients were diagnosed from clinical symptoms, serum thyroxine, TRAb, thyroid ultrasound and orbital computed tomography. Overall study findings and caveats: Blood was where most expanded thyroid clonotypes above 0.001 frequency also turned up.

Germline V gives CDR1 DFQATT, CDR2 SNEGSKA (reference sequence). Trimming removed 5 bases from V and 0 bases from J; junction bases left unmatched: 4. The CDR3 contains 14 residues. The sequenced template was RNA, covering the TCR beta CDR3 region. In the first round, RT-PCR was carried out with HTBI primers, and a multiplex PCR formed the second round. Via MiXCR, TCRdb re-called the multiplex PCR reads, giving one row per CDR3 protein. This repertoire shows fewer than 600,000 distinct CDR3 sequences, around 15% found once; its top ten account for about a tenth. This clonotype was detected ten times or more. What it binds is unknown.

This TCR was recovered from a woman under 40 with Graves' ophthalmopathy. The gene calls are TRBV20-1 and TRBJ1-5, with 7 bases lining up with TRBD1. The sequenced material came from blood. The DNA of the CDR3 is TGCAGTGCTCCGGGACAGACTAGCAATCAGCCCCAGCATTTT. This translates into CSAPGQTSNQPQHF.